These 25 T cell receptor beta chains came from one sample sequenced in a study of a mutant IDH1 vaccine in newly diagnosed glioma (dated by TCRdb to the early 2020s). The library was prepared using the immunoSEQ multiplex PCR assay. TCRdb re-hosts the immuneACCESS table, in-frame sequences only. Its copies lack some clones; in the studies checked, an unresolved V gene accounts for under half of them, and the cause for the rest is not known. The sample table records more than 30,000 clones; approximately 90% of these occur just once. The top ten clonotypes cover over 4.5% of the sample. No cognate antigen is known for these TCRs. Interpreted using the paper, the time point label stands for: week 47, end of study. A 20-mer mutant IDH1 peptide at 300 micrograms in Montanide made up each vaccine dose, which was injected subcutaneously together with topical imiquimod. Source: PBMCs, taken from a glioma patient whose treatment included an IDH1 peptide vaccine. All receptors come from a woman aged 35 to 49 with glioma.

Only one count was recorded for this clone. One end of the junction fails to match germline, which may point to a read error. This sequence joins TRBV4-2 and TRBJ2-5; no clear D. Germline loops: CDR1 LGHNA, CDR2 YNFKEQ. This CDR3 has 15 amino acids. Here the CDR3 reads CASSQDPVRKETQYF. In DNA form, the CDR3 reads TGTGCCAGCAGTCAAGATCCCGTTCGAAAAGAGACCCAGTACTTC.

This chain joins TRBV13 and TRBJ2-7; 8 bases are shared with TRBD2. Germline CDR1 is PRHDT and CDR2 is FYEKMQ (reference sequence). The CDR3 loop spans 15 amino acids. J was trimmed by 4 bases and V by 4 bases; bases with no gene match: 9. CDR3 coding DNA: TGTGCCAGCAGCTCGAGGACTAGCCCGGATTACGAGCAGTACTTC. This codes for CASSSRTSPDYEQYF.

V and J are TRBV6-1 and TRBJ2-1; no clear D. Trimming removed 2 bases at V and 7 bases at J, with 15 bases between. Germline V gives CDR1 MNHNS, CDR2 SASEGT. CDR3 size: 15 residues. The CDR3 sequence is CASSESWAPSNEQFF. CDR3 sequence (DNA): TGTGCCAGCAGTGAAAGCTGGGCCCCATCGAATGAGCAGTTCTTC.

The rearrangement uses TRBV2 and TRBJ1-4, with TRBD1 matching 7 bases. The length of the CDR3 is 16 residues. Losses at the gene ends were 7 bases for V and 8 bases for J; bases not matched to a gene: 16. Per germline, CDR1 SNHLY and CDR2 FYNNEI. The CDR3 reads CASIQSRGWSREKLFF. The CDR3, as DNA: TGTGCCAGCATTCAATCCAGGGGGTGGTCGAGAGAAAAACTGTTTTTT.

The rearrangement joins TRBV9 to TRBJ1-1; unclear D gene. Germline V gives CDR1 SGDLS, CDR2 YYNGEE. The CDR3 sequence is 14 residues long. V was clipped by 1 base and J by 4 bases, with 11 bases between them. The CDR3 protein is CASSVSPAGTEAFF. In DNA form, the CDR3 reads TGTGCCAGCAGCGTATCCCCGGCAGGCACTGAAGCTTTCTTT.

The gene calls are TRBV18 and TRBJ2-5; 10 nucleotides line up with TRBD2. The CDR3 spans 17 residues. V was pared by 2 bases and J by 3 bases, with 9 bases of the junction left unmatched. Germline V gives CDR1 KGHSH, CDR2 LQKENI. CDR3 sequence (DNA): TGTGCCAGCTCACCAGGAACCCAGCGGGGGGGAAAAGAGACCCAGTACTTC. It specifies CASSPGTQRGGKETQYF.

CDR3 DNA sequence: TGCGCCAGCAGCTTTCTCGGACTAGCGGGGGGCCGCACAGATACGCAGTATTTT. Amino acids: CASSFLGLAGGRTDTQYF. The gene calls are TRBV5-1 and TRBJ2-3, with 14 bases lining up with TRBD2. J was trimmed by 1 base and V by 2 bases; bases with no gene match: 6. CDR3 length equals 18 residues. The germline CDR1 and CDR2 sequences are SGHRS and YFSETQ.

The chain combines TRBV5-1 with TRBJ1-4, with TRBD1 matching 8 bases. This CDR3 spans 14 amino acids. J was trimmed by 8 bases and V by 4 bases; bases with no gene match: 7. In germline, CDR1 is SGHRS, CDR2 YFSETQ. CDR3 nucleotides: TGCGCCAGCAGCCGACAGGGGTGGAGGGAAAAACTGTTTTTT. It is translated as CASSRQGWREKLFF.

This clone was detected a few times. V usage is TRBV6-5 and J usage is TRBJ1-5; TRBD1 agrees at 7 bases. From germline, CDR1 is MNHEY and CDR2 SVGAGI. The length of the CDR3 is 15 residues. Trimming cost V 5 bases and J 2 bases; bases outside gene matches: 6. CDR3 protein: CASSPRGTGNQPQHF. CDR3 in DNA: TGTGCCAGCAGTCCCAGGGGGACGGGCAATCAGCCCCAGCATTTT.

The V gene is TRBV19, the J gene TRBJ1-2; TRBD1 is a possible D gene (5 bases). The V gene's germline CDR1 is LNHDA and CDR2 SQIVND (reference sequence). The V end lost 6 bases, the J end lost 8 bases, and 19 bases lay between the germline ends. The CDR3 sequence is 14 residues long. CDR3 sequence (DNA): TGTGCCAGTAGACCCGGGACTGCAAACCTGGGCTACACCTTC. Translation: CASRPGTANLGYTF.

CDR3 sequence reads: CASSISPGPNYEQYF. The CDR3 nucleotides read TGTGCCAGTAGTATTTCGCCGGGACCCAACTACGAGCAGTACTTC. The chain couples TRBV19 to TRBJ2-7; possibly TRBD1 or TRBD2 for D (5 bases each). CDR1 is LNHDA and CDR2 is SQIVND in the germline V gene (reference sequence). Trimming removed 3 bases at V and 3 bases at J, with 15 bases between. This CDR3 contains 15 residues. Based on the CDR3 plus reference TRBV19 and TRBJ2-7, the full variable domain is DGGITQSPKYLFRKEGQNVTLSCEQNLNHDAMYWYRQDPGQGLRLIYYSQIVNDFQKGDIAEGYSVSREKKESFPLTVTSAQKNPTAFYLCASSISPGPNYEQYFGPGTRLTVT.

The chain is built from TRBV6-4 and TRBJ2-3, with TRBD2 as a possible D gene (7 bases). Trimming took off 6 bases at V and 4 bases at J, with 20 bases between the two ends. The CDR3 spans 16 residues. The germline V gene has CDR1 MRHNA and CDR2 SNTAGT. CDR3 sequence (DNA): TGTGCCAGCAGCCTCCAGGGAGGGGGGCGCCCAGATACGCAGTATTTT. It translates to CASSLQGGGRPDTQYF.

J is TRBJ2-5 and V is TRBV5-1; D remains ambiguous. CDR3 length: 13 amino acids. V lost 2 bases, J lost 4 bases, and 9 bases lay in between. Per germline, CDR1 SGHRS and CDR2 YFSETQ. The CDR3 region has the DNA TGCGCCAGCAGCTTTTTGTGGGGAGAGACCCAGTACTTC. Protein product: CASSFLWGETQYF. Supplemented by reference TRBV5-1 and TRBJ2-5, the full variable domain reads KAGVTQTPRYLIKTRGQQVTLSCSPISGHRSVSWYQQTPGQGLQFLFEYFSETQRNKGNFPGRFSGRQFSNSRSEMNVSTLELGDSALYLCASSFLWGETQYFGPGTRLLVL.

Here the CDR3 DNA reads TGCGCCAGCAGTGAGTCGAGGCCAGCAAGCTCCTATAATTCACCCCTCCACTTT. Translation: CASSESRPASSYNSPLHF. V and J are TRBV10-2 and TRBJ1-6, with unresolved D. CDR1 WSHSY and CDR2 SAAADI come from the germline V gene. V was pared by 0 bases and J by 0 bases, with 12 bases between. The CDR3 sequence is 18 residues long.

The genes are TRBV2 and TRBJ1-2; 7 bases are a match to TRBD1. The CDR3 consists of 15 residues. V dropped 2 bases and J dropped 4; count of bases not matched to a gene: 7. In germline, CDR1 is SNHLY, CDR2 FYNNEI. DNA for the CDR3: TGTGCCAGCAGTGAAAGAATCAGGGGGACCTATGGCTACACCTTC. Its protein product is CASSERIRGTYGYTF.

The CDR3 loop is CASSGSGQTYEQYF. Here the CDR3 DNA reads TGCGCCAGCAGCGGATCAGGACAAACCTACGAGCAGTACTTC. V usage is TRBV5-1 and J usage is TRBJ2-7, with D perhaps matching TRBD1 (5 bases). V gave up 4 bases and J gave up 2 bases, with 13 bases separating them. The CDR3 has 14 amino acids. The germline gives CDR1 SGHRS, CDR2 YFSETQ.

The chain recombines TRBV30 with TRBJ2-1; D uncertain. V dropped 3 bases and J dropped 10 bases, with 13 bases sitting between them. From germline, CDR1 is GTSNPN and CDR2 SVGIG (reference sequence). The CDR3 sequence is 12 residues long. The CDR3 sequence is CAWRATETEQFF. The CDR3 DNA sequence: TGTGCCTGGAGAGCCACGGAAACCGAGCAGTTCTTC.

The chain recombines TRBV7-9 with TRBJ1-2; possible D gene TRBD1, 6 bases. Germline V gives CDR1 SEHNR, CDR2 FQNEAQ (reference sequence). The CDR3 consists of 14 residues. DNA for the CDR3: TGTGCAGCGGGGGGGGCGGATTCACCCTATGGCTACACCTTC. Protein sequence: CAAGGADSPYGYTF.

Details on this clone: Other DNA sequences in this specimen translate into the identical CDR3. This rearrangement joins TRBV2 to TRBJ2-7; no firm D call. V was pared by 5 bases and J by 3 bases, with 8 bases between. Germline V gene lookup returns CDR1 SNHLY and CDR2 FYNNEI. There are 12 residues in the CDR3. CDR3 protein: CASSRQVYEQYF. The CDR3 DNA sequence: TGTGCCAGCAGTCGACAAGTCTACGAGCAGTACTTC.

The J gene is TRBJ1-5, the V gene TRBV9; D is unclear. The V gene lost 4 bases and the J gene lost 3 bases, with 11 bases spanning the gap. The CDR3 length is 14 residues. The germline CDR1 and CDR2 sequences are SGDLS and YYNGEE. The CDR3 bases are TGTGCCAGCAGCCCGCGGACGGCCAATCAGCCCCAGCATTTT. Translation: CASSPRTANQPQHF.

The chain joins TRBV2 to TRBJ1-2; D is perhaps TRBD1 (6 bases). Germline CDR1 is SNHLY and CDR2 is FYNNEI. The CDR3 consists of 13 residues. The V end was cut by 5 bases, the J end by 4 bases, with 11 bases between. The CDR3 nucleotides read TGTGCCAGCAGTCAAGACAGGAGCTATGGCTACACCTTC. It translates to CASSQDRSYGYTF.

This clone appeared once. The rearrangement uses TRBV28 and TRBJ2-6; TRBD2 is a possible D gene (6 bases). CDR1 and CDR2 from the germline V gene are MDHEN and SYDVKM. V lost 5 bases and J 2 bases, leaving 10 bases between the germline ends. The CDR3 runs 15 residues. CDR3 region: CASSPRRAGANVLTF. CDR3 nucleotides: TGTGCCAGCAGTCCCAGGAGGGCTGGGGCCAACGTCCTGACTTTC. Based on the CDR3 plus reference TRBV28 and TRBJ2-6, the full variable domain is DVKVTQSSRYLVKRTGEKVFLECVQDMDHENMFWYRQDPGLGLRLIYFSYDVKMKEKGDIPEGYSVSREKKERFSLILESASTNQTSMYLCASSPRRAGANVLTFGAGSRLTVL.

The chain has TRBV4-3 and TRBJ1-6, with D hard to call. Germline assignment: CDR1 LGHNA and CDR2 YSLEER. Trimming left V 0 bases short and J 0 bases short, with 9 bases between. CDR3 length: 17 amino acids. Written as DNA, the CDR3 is TGCGCCAGCAGCCAAGAGGACGGGAGCTCCTATAATTCACCCCTCCACTTT. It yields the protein CASSQEDGSSYNSPLHF.

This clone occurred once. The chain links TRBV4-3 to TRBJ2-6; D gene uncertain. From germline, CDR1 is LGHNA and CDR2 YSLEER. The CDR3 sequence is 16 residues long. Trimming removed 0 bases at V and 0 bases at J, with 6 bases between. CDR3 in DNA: TGCGCCAGCAGCCAAGAACACGGCTCTGGGGCCAACGTCCTGACTTTC. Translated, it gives CASSQEHGSGANVLTF.

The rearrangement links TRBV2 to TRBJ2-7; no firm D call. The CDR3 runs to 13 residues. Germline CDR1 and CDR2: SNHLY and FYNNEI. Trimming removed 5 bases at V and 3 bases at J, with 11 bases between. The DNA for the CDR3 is TGTGCCAGCAGTCGGGCCCCTTTCTACGAGCAGTACTTC. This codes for CASSRAPFYEQYF.